The 10 T cell receptor beta chains listed next were all sequenced from one sample in a study of blood T cell repertoires in COVID-19. Profiling relied on immunoSEQ multiplex PCR, and the TCRdb table lists in-frame clones only, not all of them. In the table there are about 110,000 clones, about nine tenths of which are singletons. Sequencing was performed on peripheral blood. These receptors came from a woman aged 25 to 39 with acute or convalescent COVID-19.

J is TRBJ1-1 and V is TRBV7-2; possibly TRBD1 for D (6 bases). The ends were cut back, 5 bases at V and 7 bases at J, with 17 bases in the middle. Germline loops: CDR1 SGHTA, CDR2 FQGNSA. The CDR3 has 14 residues. The CDR3 is CASSLNRVDGEAFF. The CDR3 DNA is TGTGCCAGCAGCCTGAACAGGGTCGATGGTGAAGCTTTCTTT.

The rearrangement links TRBV5-1 to TRBJ1-3, with unresolved D. The CDR3 has 13 residues. Deletions cut 7 bases from V and 0 bases from J, with 8 bases between. Germline values: CDR1 SGHRS, CDR2 YFSETQ. The CDR3 reads CASAGGSGNTIYF. The CDR3 nucleotides read TGCGCCAGCGCAGGTGGCTCTGGAAACACCATATATTTT.

CDR3 nucleotides: TGCGCCAGCAGCCTAGGGACTAGCGGGCCTTCTAGCACAGATACGCAGTATTTT. Protein product: CASSLGTSGPSSTDTQYF. The chain combines TRBV4-3 with TRBJ2-3; 12 bases match TRBD2. The CDR3 loop spans 18 amino acids. Germline CDR1 and CDR2: LGHNA and YSLEER. V gave up 4 bases and J gave up 0 bases; unmatched junction bases: 8.

The gene calls are TRBV19 and TRBJ1-5; D gene uncertain. Germline loops: CDR1 LNHDA, CDR2 SQIVND (reference sequence). The CDR3 sequence is 14 residues long. The V gene lost 5 bases and the J gene lost 7 bases, with 15 bases spanning the gap. CDR3 DNA: TGTGCCAGTAGTTTCCGGACGGGCGGGCAGCCCCAGCATTTT. Protein sequence: CASSFRTGGQPQHF.

The chain has TRBV19 and TRBJ1-2; TRBD1 matches at 10 bases. J lost 2 bases, V lost 4 bases, and 1 base had no gene match. In germline, CDR1 is LNHDA, CDR2 SQIVND (reference sequence). This CDR3 has 14 amino acids. The CDR3 bases are TGTGCCAGTAGTAGGACAGGGGGAAACTATGGCTACACCTTC. It specifies CASSRTGGNYGYTF.

The chain uses TRBV30 and TRBJ2-2; 7 bases are a match to TRBD1. Germline loops: CDR1 GTSNPN, CDR2 SVGIG (reference sequence). V lost 0 bases and J lost 7; bases outside the gene matches: 5. The CDR3 length is 14 residues. CDR3 DNA sequence: TGTGCCTGGAGTGTACTACAGGGGATCGGGGAGCTGTTTTTT. Its protein is CAWSVLQGIGELFF.

J is TRBJ1-2 and V is TRBV14, with 10 bases aligning to TRBD1. With V trimmed by 6 bases and J by 3 bases, 4 bases remained unmatched. The CDR3 covers 14 residues. Germline CDR1 SGHDN, CDR2 FVKESK. CDR3 residues: CASSRQGADYGYTF. The CDR3 DNA reads as TGTGCCAGCAGTAGACAGGGGGCGGACTATGGCTACACCTTC. Supplemented by reference TRBV14 and TRBJ1-2, the full variable domain reads EAGVTQFPSHSVIEKGQTVTLRCDPISGHDNLYWYRRVMGKEIKFLLHFVKESKQDESGMPNNRFLAERTGGTYSTLKVQPAELEDSGVYFCASSRQGADYGYTFGSGTRLTVV.

This chain joins TRBV2 and TRBJ1-1; no definite D call. CDR3 length: 15 residues. Between the trimmed V and J ends, which lost 1 base and 3 bases, there was a span of 12 bases. Germline V lookup: CDR1 SNHLY, CDR2 FYNNEI. The CDR3 DNA reads TGTGCCAGCAGTGAAGTCCGGCTGGACTACACTGAAGCTTTCTTT. It specifies CASSEVRLDYTEAFF.

V and J are TRBV24-1 and TRBJ2-1; 8 nucleotides align to TRBD1. Germline values: CDR1 KGHDR, CDR2 SFDVKD. The ends lost 9 bases at V and 4 bases at J; junction bases unmatched: 7. The CDR3 covers 14 residues. CDR3 nucleotides: TGTGCCACCGCCCCGGGACAGGATTACAATGAGCAGTTCTTC. Amino acid sequence: CATAPGQDYNEQFF.

V is TRBV9 and J is TRBJ2-4; 7 positions agree with TRBD1. CDR3 length: 14 amino acids. Losses at the gene ends were 4 bases for V and 8 bases for J; bases not matched to a gene: 9. In germline, CDR1 is SGDLS, CDR2 YYNGEE. The CDR3 DNA reads as TGTGCCAGCAGCTTCGACAGGGTCGATGACATTCAGTACTTC. Its protein is CASSFDRVDDIQYF. The full variable domain, completed using reference TRBV9 and TRBJ2-4, is DSGVTQTPKHLITATGQRVTLRCSPRSGDLSVYWYQQSLDQGLQFLIQYYNGEERAKGNILERFSAQQFPDLHSELNLSSLELGDSALYFCASSFDRVDDIQYFGAGTRLSVL.